Following are 24 T cell receptor beta chains from one sample sequenced in a study of CD8+ T cells in alopecia areata. Extracted RNA was reverse transcribed, and the resulting cDNA served as sequencing template. Repertoires were generated with immunoSEQ multiplex PCR, while TCRdb's copy carries only in-frame clones and drops some. The sample has some 120,000 clones; approximately 57% are singletons. Indicated treatment: oral pan-JAK inhibitor, 5-10 mg twice daily. Specimen: CD4+ T cells sorted from blood, collected at week 4, from a patient treated with tofacitinib. These receptors all come from a human donor with alopecia areata.

V usage is TRBV28 and J usage is TRBJ1-2; no clear D gene. CDR1 and CDR2 (germline): MDHEN, SYDVKM. The CDR3 has 13 residues. Deletions cut 6 bases from V and 4 bases from J, with 12 bases between. The CDR3 protein is CASRPQSRYGYTF. The CDR3 DNA reads TGTGCCAGCAGACCCCAATCTCGCTATGGCTACACCTTC.

A single count supports this clone. The CDR3 region has the DNA TGCGCCAGCAGCCGCCGAGTCCCCGGGACTAGCGGGGACACAGATACGCAGTATTTT. Protein product: CASSRRVPGTSGDTDTQYF. This rearrangement joins TRBV4-1 to TRBJ2-3; TRBD2 matches at 13 bases. Germline values: CDR1 MGHRA, CDR2 YSYEKL. The junction had 12 bases not matched to a gene; V was cut back by 4 bases and J by 2 bases. The CDR3 covers 19 residues.

This clone was observed a few times. The rearrangement links TRBV5-1 to TRBJ2-7, with D possibly matching TRBD1 (5 bases). CDR1 is SGHRS and CDR2 is YFSETQ in the germline V gene. There are 13 residues in the CDR3. V was trimmed by 0 bases and J by 1 base, leaving 5 bases between them. The CDR3 nucleotides are TGCGCCAGCAGCTTGGACAGGTCCTACGAGCAGTACTTC. Residues: CASSLDRSYEQYF.

The J gene is TRBJ2-7, the V gene TRBV28; D may be TRBD2 (5 bases). Germline V gives CDR1 MDHEN, CDR2 SYDVKM. This CDR3 is built from 13 residues. Trimming pared 8 bases from V and 1 base from J, leaving 12 bases between. DNA of the CDR3: TGTGCCAGCTCCCCGGGGAGTTCCTACGAGCAGTACTTC. Residues: CASSPGSSYEQYF.

This clone came up a few times. This chain connects TRBV7-8 to TRBJ1-5; 7 nucleotides match TRBD1. With 1 base clipped from V and 0 bases from J, the junction kept 3 bases outside the gene matches. This CDR3 is built from 16 residues. CDR1 SGHVS and CDR2 FQNEAQ come from the germline V gene. CDR3 nucleotides: TGTGCCAGCAGCTTAGGTCGACAGGGTAGCAATCAGCCCCAGCATTTT. It specifies CASSLGRQGSNQPQHF. Variable domain in full (rest from reference TRBV7-8 and TRBJ1-5): GAGVSQSPRYKVAKRGQDVALRCDPISGHVSLFWYQQALGQGPEFLTYFQNEAQLDKSGLPSDRFFAERPEGSVSTLKIQRTQQEDSAVYLCASSLGRQGSNQPQHFGDGTRLSIL.

This clone appeared a few times. The chain couples TRBV10-3 to TRBJ2-7; a weak D match, TRBD2 (5 bases). The CDR3 has 13 residues. V was trimmed by 0 bases and J by 6 bases, leaving 9 bases between them. Looked up from germline, CDR1 is ENHRY and CDR2 is SYGVKD. CDR3 sequence: CAISESSGSEQYF. The CDR3 region has the DNA TGTGCCATCAGTGAGTCATCGGGGTCCGAGCAGTACTTC.

In its sample, this clone was seen a few times. The rearrangement joins TRBV30 to TRBJ2-5, with 11 positions matching TRBD2. The end of the DNA is better explained by TRBJ2-7, so the J call may be wrong. CDR1 GTSNPN and CDR2 SVGIG come from the germline V gene (reference sequence). The CDR3 is 14 residues long. The DNA of the CDR3 is TGTGCCTGGAGTCGACTAGCGGGAACCTACGAGCAGTACTTC. Amino acid sequence: CAWSRLAGTYEQYF.

This clone has just a few counts. This chain uses TRBV6-6 with TRBJ2-7; D possibly corresponds to TRBD2 (5 bases). This CDR3 has 15 residues. V lost 6 bases, J lost 1 base, and 16 bases lay in between. The germline V gene has CDR1 MNHNY and CDR2 SVGAGI (reference sequence). The CDR3 spells CASRILGVMSYEQYF. Written as DNA, the CDR3 is TGTGCCAGCAGGATACTCGGGGTGATGTCCTACGAGCAGTACTTC.

This clone was found a few times. The CDR3 bases are TGTGCCAGCAGACGAACAGGGGAATATTCACCCCTCCACTTT. Amino acid sequence: CASRRTGEYSPLHF. The chain combines TRBV27 with TRBJ1-6; 7 bases fit TRBD1. CDR1 and CDR2 (germline): MNHEY, SMNVEV (reference sequence). V dropped 6 bases and J dropped 8; count of bases not matched to a gene: 7. CDR3 length: 14 residues.

The genes are TRBV28 and TRBJ2-4, with D perhaps given as TRBD1 or TRBD2 (5 bases each). The germline gives CDR1 MDHEN, CDR2 SYDVKM. This CDR3 contains 15 residues. The V end lost 7 bases, the J end lost 0 bases, and 13 bases lay between the germline ends. The CDR3 reads CASKLAGAAKNIQYF. DNA of the CDR3: TGTGCCAGCAAGCTTGCCGGGGCAGCCAAAAACATTCAGTACTTC.

The rearrangement links TRBV4-1 to TRBJ2-1; D remains ambiguous. This CDR3 region has 13 residues. Germline V gives CDR1 MGHRA, CDR2 YSYEKL. V lost 1 base and J lost 8, with 9 bases in between. CDR3 sequence: CASSQVKSYEQFF. Written as DNA, the CDR3 is TGCGCCAGCAGCCAAGTAAAATCTTATGAGCAGTTCTTC.

V usage is TRBV7-9 and J usage is TRBJ1-1; D remains ambiguous. There are 11 residues in the CDR3. Germline CDR1 SEHNR, CDR2 FQNEAQ (reference sequence). Trimming left V 8 bases short and J 7 bases short, with 11 bases between. CDR3 protein: CASRPGIEAFF. CDR3 in DNA: TGTGCCAGCCGTCCGGGGATTGAAGCTTTCTTT.

This chain links TRBV25-1 with TRBJ2-5, with D perhaps matching TRBD2 (5 bases). CDR1 is MGHDK and CDR2 is SYGVNS in the germline V gene. V shed 10 bases and J shed 5 bases, with 14 bases lying between them. This CDR3 is built from 12 residues. CDR3: CAIEGISETQYF. The CDR3 DNA reads TGTGCCATTGAGGGTATCTCGGAGACCCAGTACTTC.

The V and J genes are TRBV5-1 and TRBJ2-2; D could derive from TRBD1 or TRBD2 (5 bases each). This CDR3 contains 15 residues. Trimming cost V 4 bases and J 2 bases, with 12 bases left between them. Germline values: CDR1 SGHRS, CDR2 YFSETQ. CDR3 in DNA: TGCGCCAGCAGCACCCTCGGGGCAAACACCGGGGAGCTGTTTTTT. Its protein product is CASSTLGANTGELFF.

V gene TRBV29-1 combines with J gene TRBJ1-1, with TRBD1 matching over 7 bases. The V and J ends lost 6 bases and 4 bases, in that order; junction bases with no gene match: 11. The CDR3 loop spans 14 amino acids. Germline CDR1 reads SQVTM; CDR2 reads ANQGSEA. CDR3 region: CSVEPTGRGTEAFF. CDR3 nucleotide sequence: TGCAGCGTGGAACCGACAGGGAGAGGCACTGAAGCTTTCTTT.

The chain is built from TRBV4-3 and TRBJ2-1; no reliable D call. The V gene's germline CDR1 is LGHNA and CDR2 YSLEER. Deletions cut 1 base from V and 0 bases from J, with 7 bases between. The CDR3 sequence is 15 residues long. DNA of the CDR3: TGCGCCAGCAGCCAAGCCCTAAGCTCCTACAATGAGCAGTTCTTC. Its translation: CASSQALSSYNEQFF.

The V call is TRBV2, the J call TRBJ2-2, with 7 bases identical to TRBD1. The CDR3 extends over 14 amino acids. J was trimmed by 3 bases and V by 6 bases; bases with no gene match: 4. The germline V gene encodes CDR1 SNHLY and CDR2 FYNNEI. Here the CDR3 reads CASRGDSYTGELFF. CDR3 coding DNA: TGTGCCAGCAGAGGGGACAGTTACACCGGGGAGCTGTTTTTT.

This clone was seen more than once but under ten times. The V call is TRBV29-1, the J call TRBJ1-2, with a tentative D call TRBD1 (6 bases). Trimming cost V 6 bases and J 8 bases, with 25 bases left between them. This CDR3 is built from 15 residues. Germline loops: CDR1 SQVTM, CDR2 ANQGSEA. This CDR3 reads CSVWGAAGRTSGYTF. The CDR3 DNA sequence: TGCAGCGTATGGGGGGCGGCAGGGAGGACGAGCGGCTACACCTTC.

This sequence joins TRBV30 and TRBJ2-1; 7 positions agree with TRBD2. The CDR3 has 15 residues. Germline loops: CDR1 GTSNPN, CDR2 SVGIG (reference sequence). Germline trimming cut 0 bases from V and 8 bases from J; bases unmatched to any gene: 10. The CDR3 region has the DNA TGTGCCTGGAGTGTAGGTAGCGGGTACGGGGATGAGCAGTTCTTC. This encodes CAWSVGSGYGDEQFF.

This clone showed up just a few times. V is TRBV7-9 and J is TRBJ1-4; 9 bases are a match to TRBD1. CDR3 length equals 15 residues. Germline V gives CDR1 SEHNR, CDR2 FQNEAQ (reference sequence). The ends lost 5 bases at V and 5 bases at J; junction bases unmatched: 6. CDR3 nucleotides: TGTGCCAGCAGCCGAACAGGGGGCTTCAATGAAAAACTGTTTTTT. This encodes CASSRTGGFNEKLFF.

This clone was detected a few times. CDR3 amino acids: CASSEARSGAGANVLTF. DNA for the CDR3: TGTGCCAGCAGTGAAGCGCGATCCGGCGCTGGGGCCAACGTCCTGACTTTC. The V and J genes are TRBV2 and TRBJ2-6; D gene unclear. CDR3 length: 17 amino acids. Germline lookup yields CDR1 SNHLY and CDR2 FYNNEI. Trimming took off 0 bases at V and 2 bases at J, with 11 bases between the two ends.

This clone was counted a few times. The gene calls are TRBV9 and TRBJ1-4; D is ambiguous. CDR3 length: 15 amino acids. V gave up 0 bases and J gave up 8 bases, with 14 bases separating them. Germline lookup yields CDR1 SGDLS and CDR2 YYNGEE. DNA of the CDR3: TGTGCCAGCAGCGTAGCACCCCTAACTGGAGAAAAACTGTTTTTT. As protein: CASSVAPLTGEKLFF.

V usage is TRBV7-3 and J usage is TRBJ1-1; D remains ambiguous. The CDR3 length is 14 residues. Germline CDR1 SGHTA, CDR2 FQGTGA. Trimming cost V 4 bases and J 0 bases, with 9 bases left between them. The CDR3 nucleotides are TGTGCCAGCAGCTCAACGACATTGAACACTGAAGCTTTCTTT. This translates into CASSSTTLNTEAFF.

V usage is TRBV30 and J usage is TRBJ1-5; D is uncertain. The CDR3 sequence is 14 residues long. From germline, CDR1 is GTSNPN and CDR2 SVGIG (reference sequence). V shed 1 base and J shed 3 bases, with 10 bases lying between them. The CDR3 loop is CAWSAGSLNQPQHF. The CDR3 DNA is TGTGCCTGGAGTGCCGGGTCCCTCAATCAGCCCCAGCATTTT.